The entry that follows covers one T cell receptor (beta chain) sequence. The data originate from a study of cytomegalovirus exposure and HLA in healthy donors. The PCR contained 60 Vbeta and 13 Jbeta primers. Profiled with immunoSEQ multiplex PCR; TCRdb holds only in-frame clones, not every one. The data contain over 250,000 clones, approximately 70% of them singletons. Germline loops: CDR1 GTSNPN, CDR2 SVGIG (reference sequence). Trimming removed 2 bases at V and 4 bases at J, with 14 bases between. There are 14 residues in the CDR3. The chain carries TRBV30 and TRBJ2-5; TRBD2 is a possible D gene (7 bases). The sample taken for sequencing was PBMCs. The receptor comes from a female donor in good health and CMV-seronegative. DNA for the CDR3: TGTGCCTGGAGTCGGGGGGCCGGTGGAGAGACCCAGTACTTC. Encoded protein: CAWSRGAGGETQYF.